One sample yielded the 21 T cell receptor beta chains listed below, sequenced in a study of graft-versus-host responses after intestinal transplantation. The data were produced by immunoSEQ multiplex PCR, yet TCRdb's version contains in-frame clones alone and is incomplete. The data hold around 100,000 clones, with over 85% observed a single time. These TCRs' antigens remain unknown. The sequencing here drew on unstimulated CD4+ T cells sorted from spleen or lymph node cells, taken before transplant. Receptor source: a human donor who was the organ donor for an intestinal transplant.

The chain links TRBV19 to TRBJ2-1, with 11 nucleotides matching TRBD2. This CDR3 is built from 18 residues. V shed 5 bases, J shed 4 bases, and the junction held 13 bases outside the gene matches. Germline CDR1 LNHDA, CDR2 SQIVND (reference sequence). The CDR3 here is CASSQLGLAGGSYNEQFF. As DNA, the CDR3 is TGTGCCAGTAGTCAATTGGGGCTAGCGGGAGGATCATACAATGAGCAGTTCTTC. Combining the CDR3 with reference TRBV19 and TRBJ2-1 gives the whole variable domain DGGITQSPKYLFRKEGQNVTLSCEQNLNHDAMYWYRQDPGQGLRLIYYSQIVNDFQKGDIAEGYSVSREKKESFPLTVTSAQKNPTAFYLCASSQLGLAGGSYNEQFFGPGTRLTVL.

This chain connects TRBV5-1 to TRBJ1-5; 7 bases are shared with TRBD1. Germline loops: CDR1 SGHRS, CDR2 YFSETQ. The CDR3 has 12 residues. V trimming: 7 bases; J trimming: 2 bases; junction bases outside the gene matches: 0. The CDR3 region has the DNA TGCGCCAGCGACAGGGGCAATCAGCCCCAGCATTTT. It yields the protein CASDRGNQPQHF. The variable domain in full, completed from reference TRBV5-1 and TRBJ1-5, reads KAGVTQTPRYLIKTRGQQVTLSCSPISGHRSVSWYQQTPGQGLQFLFEYFSETQRNKGNFPGRFSGRQFSNSRSEMNVSTLELGDSALYLCASDRGNQPQHFGDGTRLSIL.

The CDR3 DNA sequence: TGCGCCAGCAGCCTCCGGGGGACTTACGAGCAGTACTTC. Translating it yields CASSLRGTYEQYF. The V and J genes are TRBV5-1 and TRBJ2-7; D is possibly TRBD2 (6 bases). CDR1 and CDR2 (germline): SGHRS, YFSETQ. This CDR3 spans 13 amino acids. Trimming removed 4 bases at V and 4 bases at J, with 12 bases between.

The chain carries TRBV10-3 and TRBJ1-1; D is possibly TRBD1 (5 bases). The CDR3 has 15 residues. Looked up from germline, CDR1 is ENHRY and CDR2 is SYGVKD. The V and J ends lost 0 bases and 4 bases respectively, with 12 bases between them. CDR3 sequence (DNA): TGTGCCATCAGTGAGTCGCGGGGGGATGGCACTGAAGCTTTCTTT. It translates to CAISESRGDGTEAFF.

The rearrangement links TRBV19 to TRBJ2-2, with a weak D call TRBD2 (6 bases). V was shortened by 4 bases and J by 5 bases, with 11 bases between the two germline ends. This CDR3 is built from 14 residues. Germline values: CDR1 LNHDA, CDR2 SQIVND (reference sequence). In nucleotides, the CDR3 is TGTGCCAGTAGTACCCTTGGAGGGACCGGGGAGCTGTTTTTT. It specifies CASSTLGGTGELFF.

The chain recombines TRBV20-1 with TRBJ2-5; D unresolved. The CDR3 is made up of 11 amino acids. The ends were cut back, 8 bases at V and 5 bases at J, with 12 bases in the middle. The germline V gene encodes CDR1 DFQATT and CDR2 SNEGSKA (reference sequence). DNA of the CDR3: TGCAGTAGGGCGTTGGGGGAGACCCAGTACTTC. This encodes CSRALGETQYF.

The CDR3, as DNA: TGTGCCAGCTCACCGATAGACTCTGGGGCCAACGTCCTGACTTTC. Protein sequence: CASSPIDSGANVLTF. The chain joins TRBV18 to TRBJ2-6; no clear D. The V and J ends lost 3 bases and 0 bases respectively, with 6 bases between them. CDR1 KGHSH and CDR2 LQKENI come from the germline V gene. This CDR3 has 15 residues.

The chain carries TRBV19 and TRBJ2-3, with D perhaps TRBD1 (5 bases). The CDR3 covers 14 residues. In germline, CDR1 is LNHDA, CDR2 SQIVND (reference sequence). V gave up 4 bases and J gave up 2 bases, with 10 bases separating them. The CDR3 is CASSNDRFTDTQYF. DNA of the CDR3: TGTGCCAGTAGTAACGACAGATTCACAGATACGCAGTATTTT. The full variable domain, its missing parts supplied by reference TRBV19 and TRBJ2-3, is DGGITQSPKYLFRKEGQNVTLSCEQNLNHDAMYWYRQDPGQGLRLIYYSQIVNDFQKGDIAEGYSVSREKKESFPLTVTSAQKNPTAFYLCASSNDRFTDTQYFGPGTRLTVL.

V usage is TRBV6-5 and J usage is TRBJ1-2; unclear D gene. Between the trimmed V and J ends, which lost 4 bases and 0 bases, there was a span of 3 bases. The germline V gene has CDR1 MNHEY and CDR2 SVGAGI. There are 12 residues in the CDR3. CDR3 coding DNA: TGTGCCAGCAGTTTGGCTAACTATGGCTACACCTTC. It translates to CASSLANYGYTF.

CDR3 in DNA: TGTGCCAGCAGCACGAAACTAGCGGGAGTCCTGGATGAGCAGTTCTTC. The encoded protein is CASSTKLAGVLDEQFF. The chain uses TRBV5-4 and TRBJ2-1; TRBD2 matches 11 bases. CDR3 length: 16 residues. Per germline, CDR1 SGHNT and CDR2 YYREEE (reference sequence). V shed 4 bases, J shed 8 bases, and the junction held 11 bases outside the gene matches.

The V gene is TRBV6-5, the J gene TRBJ1-4; a possible D gene is TRBD1 (5 bases). The germline gives CDR1 MNHEY, CDR2 SVGAGI. This CDR3 has 14 amino acids. V was pared by 2 bases and J by 9 bases, with 13 bases between. The CDR3: CASSYGGEKKKLFF. The CDR3 DNA reads as TGTGCCAGCAGTTACGGGGGGGAGAAGAAAAAACTGTTTTTT.

The rearrangement joins TRBV10-3 to TRBJ2-5; unclear D gene. V lost 3 bases, J lost 0 bases, and 11 bases lay in between. The CDR3 covers 15 residues. Germline CDR1 ENHRY, CDR2 SYGVKD. CDR3 coding DNA: TGTGCCATCAGTGACCAATACTCAAACCAAGAGACCCAGTACTTC. Its protein product is CAISDQYSNQETQYF.

V is TRBV6-5 and J is TRBJ1-1; 8 positions agree with TRBD1. The germline V gene encodes CDR1 MNHEY and CDR2 SVGAGI. This CDR3 spans 14 amino acids. V shed 2 bases, J shed 8 bases, and the junction held 7 bases outside the gene matches. The CDR3 spells CASSYTRDRREAFF. The CDR3 bases are TGTGCCAGCAGTTACACTCGGGACAGGAGGGAAGCTTTCTTT.

The chain couples TRBV5-1 to TRBJ1-2, with no clear D. V was clipped by 0 bases and J by 4 bases, with 7 bases between them. The CDR3 spans 13 residues. Germline-derived CDR1 and CDR2 are SGHRS and YFSETQ. The CDR3 coding sequence is TGCGCCAGCAGCTTGGGCGGTCCCTATGGCTACACCTTC. It yields the protein CASSLGGPYGYTF.

CDR3 in DNA: TGTGCCAGTAGTGTATCGACCGGGACAGGGGAGGTCCGCAGCTACGAGCAGTACTTC. Protein product: CASSVSTGTGEVRSYEQYF. The rearrangement uses TRBV19 and TRBJ2-7, with 10 nucleotides matching TRBD1. This CDR3 has 19 amino acids. V shed 5 bases and J 3 bases; nucleotides not matched to a gene: 19. From germline, CDR1 is LNHDA and CDR2 SQIVND (reference sequence).

V usage is TRBV5-4 and J usage is TRBJ1-5, with D uncertain. The CDR3 is 13 amino acids. V was pared by 2 bases and J by 1 base, with 4 bases between. Germline V gene data show CDR1 as SGHNT and CDR2 as YYREEE (reference sequence). The CDR3 sequence: CASSLGSNQPQHF. In nucleotides, the CDR3 is TGTGCCAGCAGCTTAGGCAGCAATCAGCCCCAGCATTTT.

This chain's CDR3 is CASSLGRNEKLFF. The CDR3 region has the DNA TGTGCCAGCAGCTTGGGACGGAATGAAAAACTGTTTTTT. The chain employs TRBV7-9 and TRBJ1-4; D is possibly TRBD1 (5 bases). In germline, CDR1 is SEHNR, CDR2 FQNEAQ (reference sequence). The V and J ends lost 3 bases and 5 bases respectively, with 7 bases between them. The CDR3 contains 13 residues.

V usage is TRBV28 and J usage is TRBJ2-1; D perhaps matches TRBD2 (6 bases). The CDR3 has 16 amino acids. Trimming took 5 bases from V and 6 from J, leaving 20 bases between them. Germline V gives CDR1 MDHEN, CDR2 SYDVKM. CDR3 nucleotide sequence: TGTGCCAGCAGTCCCGGCGGAGCGGGCCCCACCAATGAGCAGTTCTTC. This sequence encodes CASSPGGAGPTNEQFF.

The J gene is TRBJ2-7, the V gene TRBV11-2, with a tentative D call TRBD2 (6 bases). This CDR3 is 15 amino acids long. CDR1 is SGHAT, CDR2 FQNNGV, per germline. The germline V and J ends were trimmed by 5 bases and 2 bases, with 16 bases remaining between them. The CDR3 sequence is CASSPPGAITYEQYF. The DNA for the CDR3 is TGTGCCAGCAGCCCCCCGGGAGCAATAACCTACGAGCAGTACTTC.

The chain couples TRBV6-1 to TRBJ2-5; 15 bases are a match to TRBD2. This CDR3 is 20 amino acids long. Germline trimming cut 2 bases from V and 4 bases from J; bases unmatched to any gene: 14. The germline CDR1 and CDR2 sequences are MNHNS and SASEGT. CDR3 region: CASSERTGTSGRSVGETQYF. CDR3 coding DNA: TGTGCCAGCAGTGAACGGACCGGGACTAGCGGGAGGAGTGTGGGAGAGACCCAGTACTTC.

The table lists this clone with a few counts. The chain is built from TRBV6-1 and TRBJ2-2; TRBD1 matches 7 bases. After removal of 4 bases from V and 6 bases from J, the junction contained 8 bases not matched to a gene. CDR3 size: 15 residues. Germline CDR1 reads MNHNS; CDR2 reads SASEGT. CDR3 DNA: TGTGCCAGCAGTGCCCGTAGACAGGGCCCCGGGGAGCTGTTTTTT. Translated: CASSARRQGPGELFF.